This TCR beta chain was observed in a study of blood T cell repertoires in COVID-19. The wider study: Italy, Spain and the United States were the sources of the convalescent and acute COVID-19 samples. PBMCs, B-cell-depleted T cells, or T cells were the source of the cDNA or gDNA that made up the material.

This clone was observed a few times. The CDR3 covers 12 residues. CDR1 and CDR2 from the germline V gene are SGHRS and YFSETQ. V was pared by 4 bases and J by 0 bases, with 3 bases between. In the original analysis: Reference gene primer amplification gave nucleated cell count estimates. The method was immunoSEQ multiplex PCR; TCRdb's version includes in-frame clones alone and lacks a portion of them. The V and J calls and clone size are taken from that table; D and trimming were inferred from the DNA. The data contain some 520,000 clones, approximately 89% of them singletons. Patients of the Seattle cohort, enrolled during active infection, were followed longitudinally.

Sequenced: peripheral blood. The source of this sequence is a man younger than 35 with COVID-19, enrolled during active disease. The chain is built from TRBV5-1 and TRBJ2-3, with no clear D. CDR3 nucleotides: TGCGCCAGCAGCACTAGCACAGATACGCAGTATTTT. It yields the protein CASSTSTDTQYF. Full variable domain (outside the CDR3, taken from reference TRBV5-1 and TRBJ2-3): KAGVTQTPRYLIKTRGQQVTLSCSPISGHRSVSWYQQTPGQGLQFLFEYFSETQRNKGNFPGRFSGRQFSNSRSEMNVSTLELGDSALYLCASSTSTDTQYFGPGTRLTVL.